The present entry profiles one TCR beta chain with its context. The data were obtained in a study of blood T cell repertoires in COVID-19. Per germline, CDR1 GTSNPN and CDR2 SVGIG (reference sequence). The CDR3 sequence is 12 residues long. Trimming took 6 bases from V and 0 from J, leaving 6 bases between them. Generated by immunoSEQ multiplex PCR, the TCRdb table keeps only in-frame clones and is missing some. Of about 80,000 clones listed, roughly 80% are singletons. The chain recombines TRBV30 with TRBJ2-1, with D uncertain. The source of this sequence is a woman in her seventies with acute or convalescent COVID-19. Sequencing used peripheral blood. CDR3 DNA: TGTGCCTGCCATAGCTCCTACAATGAGCAGTTCTTC. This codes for CACHSSYNEQFF.